What follows describes a single T cell receptor beta chain. This sample's time point: newly diagnosed GD, antithyroid drugs for less than 3 months. RNA extracted from PBMCs served as the sequencing template. The data belong to a study of regulatory T cells in long-lasting Graves disease. TCR beta libraries were built with iRepertoire HTBI primers and Arm-PCR of CDR3 regions. TCRdb called the multiplex PCR reads again in MiXCR, with one record for every CDR3 protein. The sample records about 430,000 distinct CDR3 sequences, about 15% being singletons. This CDR3 comprises 15 residues. With V trimmed by 0 bases and J by 4 bases, 6 bases remained unmatched. Germline V lookup: CDR1 DFQATT, CDR2 SNEGSKA (reference sequence). The data were also submitted as part of a second study, on T cells in Graves' hyperthyroidism and ophthalmopathy.

The chain couples TRBV20-1 to TRBJ1-1, with 9 positions matching TRBD1. The material sequenced was peripheral blood mononuclear cells (PBMCs), taken at new diagnosis, from a patient treated with antithyroid drugs. The sequence was collected from a woman in her 40s with Graves disease. The CDR3 here is CSARDGDRVGTEAFF. In DNA form, the CDR3 reads TGCAGTGCTAGAGATGGGGACAGGGTGGGCACTGAAGCTTTCTTT.